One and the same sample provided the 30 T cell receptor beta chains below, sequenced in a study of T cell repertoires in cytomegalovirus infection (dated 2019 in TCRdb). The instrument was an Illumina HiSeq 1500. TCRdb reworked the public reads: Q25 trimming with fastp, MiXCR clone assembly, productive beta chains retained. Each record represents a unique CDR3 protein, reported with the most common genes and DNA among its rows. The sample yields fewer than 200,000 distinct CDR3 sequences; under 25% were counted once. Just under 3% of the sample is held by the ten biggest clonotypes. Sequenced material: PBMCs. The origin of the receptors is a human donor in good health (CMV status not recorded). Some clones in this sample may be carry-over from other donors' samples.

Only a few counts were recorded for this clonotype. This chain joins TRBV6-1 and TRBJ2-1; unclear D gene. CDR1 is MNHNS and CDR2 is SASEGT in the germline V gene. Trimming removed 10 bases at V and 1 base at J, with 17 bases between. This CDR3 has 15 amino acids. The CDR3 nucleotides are TGTGCCACCACCCCCCTGGGTGCATCCTACAATGAGCAGTTCTTC. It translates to CATTPLGASYNEQFF.

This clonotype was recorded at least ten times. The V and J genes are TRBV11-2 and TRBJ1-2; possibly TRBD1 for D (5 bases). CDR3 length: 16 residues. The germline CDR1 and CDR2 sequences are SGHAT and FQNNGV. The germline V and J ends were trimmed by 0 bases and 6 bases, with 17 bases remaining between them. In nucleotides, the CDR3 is TGTGCCAGCAGCTTAGACCTGCTCGGGACGAGAGATGGCTACACCTTC. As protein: CASSLDLLGTRDGYTF.

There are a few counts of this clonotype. The CDR3 coding sequence is TGTGCCAGCAGTGACTCTGCTGGGTGGGCCGCGAACACCGGGGAGCTGTTTTTT. The encoded protein is CASSDSAGWAANTGELFF. The chain links TRBV6-4 to TRBJ2-2; D unresolved. Trimming took 0 bases from V and 0 from J, leaving 14 bases between them. CDR1 and CDR2 (germline): MRHNA, SNTAGT. The CDR3 has 18 residues.

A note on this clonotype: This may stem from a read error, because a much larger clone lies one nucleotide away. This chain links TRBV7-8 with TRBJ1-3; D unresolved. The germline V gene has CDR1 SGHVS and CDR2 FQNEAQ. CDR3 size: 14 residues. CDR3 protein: CATGPGVSGNTICF. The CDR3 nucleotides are TGTGCCACCGGACCTGGGGTCTCTGGAAACACCATATGTTTT.

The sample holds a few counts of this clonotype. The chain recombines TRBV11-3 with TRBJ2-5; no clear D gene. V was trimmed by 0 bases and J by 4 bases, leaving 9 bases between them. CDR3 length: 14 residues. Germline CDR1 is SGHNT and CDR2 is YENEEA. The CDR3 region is CASSLDGGGETQYF. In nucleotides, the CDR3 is TGTGCCAGCAGCTTAGACGGCGGCGGAGAGACCCAGTACTTC.

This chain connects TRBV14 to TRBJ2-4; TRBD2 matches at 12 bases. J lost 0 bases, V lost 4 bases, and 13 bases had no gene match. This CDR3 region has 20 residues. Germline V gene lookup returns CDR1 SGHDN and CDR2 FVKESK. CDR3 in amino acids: CASSLRTSGELTVAKNIQYF. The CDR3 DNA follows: TGTGCCAGCAGCCTTAGGACTAGCGGGGAGCTCACCGTAGCCAAAAACATTCAGTACTTC.

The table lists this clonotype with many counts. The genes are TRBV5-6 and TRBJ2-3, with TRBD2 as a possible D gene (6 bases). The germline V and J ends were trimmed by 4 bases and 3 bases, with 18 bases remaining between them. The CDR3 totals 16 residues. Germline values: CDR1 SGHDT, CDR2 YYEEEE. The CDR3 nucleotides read TGTGCCAGCAGCGCCCCGTCAACTAGCAGAACAGATACGCAGTATTTT. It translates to CASSAPSTSRTDTQYF.

CDR3: CASSLGTAVNTEAFF. The DNA for the CDR3 is TGCGCCAGCAGCTTGGGGACAGCGGTGAACACTGAAGCTTTCTTT. The V gene is TRBV5-1, the J gene TRBJ1-1, with a tentative D call TRBD1 (6 bases). The CDR3 spans 15 residues. Germline V gene sequence: CDR1 SGHRS, CDR2 YFSETQ. Trimming stripped 0 bases from V and 0 bases from J, with 9 bases between.

The CDR3 loop is CASSLATGVEEKLFF. CDR3 nucleotides: TGTGCCAGCAGTTTGGCGACAGGGGTTGAGGAAAAACTGTTTTTT. The chain joins TRBV28 to TRBJ1-4; 8 bases agree with TRBD1. From germline, CDR1 is MDHEN and CDR2 SYDVKM. The ends lost 3 bases at V and 8 bases at J; junction bases unmatched: 8. CDR3 length: 15 amino acids.

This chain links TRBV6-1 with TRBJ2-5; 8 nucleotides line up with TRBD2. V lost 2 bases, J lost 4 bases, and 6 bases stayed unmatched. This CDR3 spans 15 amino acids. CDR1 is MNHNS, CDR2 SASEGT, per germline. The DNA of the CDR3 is TGTGCCAGCAGTGAAAAGTCTAGCGGGCGAGAGACCCAGTACTTC. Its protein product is CASSEKSSGRETQYF.

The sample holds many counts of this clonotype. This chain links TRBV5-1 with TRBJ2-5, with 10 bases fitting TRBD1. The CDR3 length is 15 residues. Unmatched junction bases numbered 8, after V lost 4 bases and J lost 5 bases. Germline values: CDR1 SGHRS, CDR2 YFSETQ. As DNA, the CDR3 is TGCGCCAGCAGCCAAACGACAGGGGGCTGGGAGACCCAGTACTTC. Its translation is CASSQTTGGWETQYF.

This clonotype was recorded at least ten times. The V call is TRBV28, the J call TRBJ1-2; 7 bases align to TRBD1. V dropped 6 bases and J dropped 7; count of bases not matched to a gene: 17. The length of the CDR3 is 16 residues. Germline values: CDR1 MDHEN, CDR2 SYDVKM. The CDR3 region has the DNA TGTGCCAGCAGACCTACCCACAGGGGAATCGATGGTGGCTACACCTTC. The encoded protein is CASRPTHRGIDGGYTF.

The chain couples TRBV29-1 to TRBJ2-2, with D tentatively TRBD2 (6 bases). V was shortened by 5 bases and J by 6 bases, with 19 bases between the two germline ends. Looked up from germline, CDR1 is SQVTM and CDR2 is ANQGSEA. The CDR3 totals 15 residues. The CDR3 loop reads CSVWGGPTSSGELFF. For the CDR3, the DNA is TGCAGCGTTTGGGGAGGACCGACCAGCTCCGGGGAGCTGTTTTTT.

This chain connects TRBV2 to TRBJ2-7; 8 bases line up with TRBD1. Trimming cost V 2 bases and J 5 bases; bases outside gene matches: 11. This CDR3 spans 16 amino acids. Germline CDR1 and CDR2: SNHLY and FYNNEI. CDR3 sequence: CASSERGSGQGDEQYF. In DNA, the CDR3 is TGTGCCAGCAGTGAAAGGGGCAGCGGACAGGGCGACGAGCAGTACTTC.

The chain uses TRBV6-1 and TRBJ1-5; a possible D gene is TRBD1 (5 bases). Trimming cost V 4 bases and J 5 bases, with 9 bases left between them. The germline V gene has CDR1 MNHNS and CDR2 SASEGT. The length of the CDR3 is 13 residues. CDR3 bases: TGTGCCAGCAGTGTTACCAGGGATCAGCCCCAGCATTTT. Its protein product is CASSVTRDQPQHF.

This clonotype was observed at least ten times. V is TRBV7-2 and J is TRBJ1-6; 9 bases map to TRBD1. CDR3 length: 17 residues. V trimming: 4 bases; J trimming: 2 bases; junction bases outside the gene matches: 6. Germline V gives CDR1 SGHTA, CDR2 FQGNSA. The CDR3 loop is CASSSPDRGPYNSPLHF. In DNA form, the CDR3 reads TGTGCCAGCAGCTCCCCGGACAGGGGCCCCTATAATTCACCCCTCCACTTT.

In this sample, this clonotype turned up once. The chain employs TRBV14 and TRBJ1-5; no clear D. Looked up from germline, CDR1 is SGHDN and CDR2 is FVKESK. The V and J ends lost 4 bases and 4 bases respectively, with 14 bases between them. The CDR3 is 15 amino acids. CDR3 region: CASSPKQPSNQPQHF. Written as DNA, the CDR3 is TGTGCCAGCAGCCCGAAGCAGCCCTCAAATCAGCCCCAGCATTTT.

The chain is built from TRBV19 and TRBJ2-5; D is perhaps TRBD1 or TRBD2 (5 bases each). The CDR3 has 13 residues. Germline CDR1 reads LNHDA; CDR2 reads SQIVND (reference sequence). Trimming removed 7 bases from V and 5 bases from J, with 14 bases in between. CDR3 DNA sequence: TGTGCCAGTACGGGGAGCAGGGCGGAGACCCAGTACTTC. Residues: CASTGSRAETQYF.

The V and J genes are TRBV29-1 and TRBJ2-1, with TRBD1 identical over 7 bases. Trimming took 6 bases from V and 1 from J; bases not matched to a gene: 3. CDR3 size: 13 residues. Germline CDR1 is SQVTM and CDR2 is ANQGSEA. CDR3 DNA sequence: TGCAGCGTCAGCAGGGGGTCCTACAATGAGCAGTTCTTC. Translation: CSVSRGSYNEQFF.

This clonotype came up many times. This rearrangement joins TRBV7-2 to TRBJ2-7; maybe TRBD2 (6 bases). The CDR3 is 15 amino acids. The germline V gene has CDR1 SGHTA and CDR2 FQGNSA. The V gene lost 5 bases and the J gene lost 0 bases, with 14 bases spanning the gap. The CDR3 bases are TGTGCCAGCAGCCAAGCCGGGAGCGACTCCTACGAGCAGTACTTC. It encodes CASSQAGSDSYEQYF.

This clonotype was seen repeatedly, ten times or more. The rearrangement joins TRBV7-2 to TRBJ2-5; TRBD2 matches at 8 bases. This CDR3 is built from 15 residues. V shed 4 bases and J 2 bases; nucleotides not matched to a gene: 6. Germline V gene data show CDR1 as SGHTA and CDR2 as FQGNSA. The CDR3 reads CASSSSSGQQETQYF. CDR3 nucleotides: TGTGCCAGCAGCTCTTCTAGCGGGCAACAAGAGACCCAGTACTTC.

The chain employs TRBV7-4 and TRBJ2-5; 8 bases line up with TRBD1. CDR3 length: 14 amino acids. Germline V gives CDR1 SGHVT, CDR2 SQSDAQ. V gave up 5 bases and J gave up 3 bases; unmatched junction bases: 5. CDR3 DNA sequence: TGTGCCAGCAGCCGTGGACAGGGAGAAGAGACCCAGTACTTC. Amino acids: CASSRGQGEETQYF.

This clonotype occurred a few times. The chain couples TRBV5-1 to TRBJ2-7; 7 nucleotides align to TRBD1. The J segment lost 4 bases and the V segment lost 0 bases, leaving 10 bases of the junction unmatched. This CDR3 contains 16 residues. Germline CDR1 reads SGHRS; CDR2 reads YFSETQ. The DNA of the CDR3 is TGCGCCAGCAGCTTGGGTGTTGGTGGACAGGCTTACGAGCAGTACTTC. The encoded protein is CASSLGVGGQAYEQYF.

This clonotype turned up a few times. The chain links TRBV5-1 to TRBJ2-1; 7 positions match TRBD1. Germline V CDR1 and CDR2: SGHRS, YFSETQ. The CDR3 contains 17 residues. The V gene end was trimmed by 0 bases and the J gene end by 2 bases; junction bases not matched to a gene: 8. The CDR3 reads CASSLVGGQSPYNEQFF. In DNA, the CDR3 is TGCGCCAGCAGCTTGGTAGGGGGCCAGAGCCCCTACAATGAGCAGTTCTTC.

CDR3 protein: CSAGGASSYNEQFF. DNA of the CDR3: TGCAGTGCTGGGGGGGCGAGCTCCTACAATGAGCAGTTCTTC. J is TRBJ2-1 and V is TRBV20-1, with D possibly TRBD2 on 7 matching bases. The ends were cut back, 5 bases at V and 0 bases at J, with 11 bases in the middle. The length of the CDR3 is 14 residues. Germline V lookup: CDR1 DFQATT, CDR2 SNEGSKA (reference sequence).

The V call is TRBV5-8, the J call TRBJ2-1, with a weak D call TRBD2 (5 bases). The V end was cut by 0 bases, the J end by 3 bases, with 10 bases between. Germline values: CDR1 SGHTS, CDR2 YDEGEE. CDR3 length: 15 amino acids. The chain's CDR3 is CASSLAVRGYNEQFF. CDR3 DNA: TGTGCCAGCAGCTTGGCTGTCCGGGGCTACAATGAGCAGTTCTTC.

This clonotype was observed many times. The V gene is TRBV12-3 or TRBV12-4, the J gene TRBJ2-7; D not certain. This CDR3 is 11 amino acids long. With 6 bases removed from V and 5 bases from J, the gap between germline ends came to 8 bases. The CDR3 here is CASSRVHEQYF. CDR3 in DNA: TGTGCCAGCAGCCGAGTCCACGAGCAGTACTTC.

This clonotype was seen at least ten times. CDR3 in DNA: TGTGCCAGCATTGGTGGGGCCAACGTCCTGACTTTC. It yields the protein CASIGGANVLTF. The chain employs TRBV28 and TRBJ2-6; D remains ambiguous. Germline V gene lookup returns CDR1 MDHEN and CDR2 SYDVKM. The CDR3 is 12 residues long. Trimming stripped 7 bases from V and 3 bases from J, with 4 bases between.

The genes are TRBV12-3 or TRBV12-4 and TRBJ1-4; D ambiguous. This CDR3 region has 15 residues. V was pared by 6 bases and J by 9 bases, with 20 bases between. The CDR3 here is CASSPSVADEQKLFF. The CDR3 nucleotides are TGTGCCAGCAGCCCCTCGGTGGCGGATGAACAAAAACTGTTTTTT.

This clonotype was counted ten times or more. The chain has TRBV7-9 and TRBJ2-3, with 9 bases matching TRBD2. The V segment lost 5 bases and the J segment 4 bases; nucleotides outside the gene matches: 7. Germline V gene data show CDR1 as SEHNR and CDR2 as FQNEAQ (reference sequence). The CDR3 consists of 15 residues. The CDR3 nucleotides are TGTGCCAGCAGCGCCCGGACTAGCGCGGCAGATACGCAGTATTTT. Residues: CASSARTSAADTQYF.